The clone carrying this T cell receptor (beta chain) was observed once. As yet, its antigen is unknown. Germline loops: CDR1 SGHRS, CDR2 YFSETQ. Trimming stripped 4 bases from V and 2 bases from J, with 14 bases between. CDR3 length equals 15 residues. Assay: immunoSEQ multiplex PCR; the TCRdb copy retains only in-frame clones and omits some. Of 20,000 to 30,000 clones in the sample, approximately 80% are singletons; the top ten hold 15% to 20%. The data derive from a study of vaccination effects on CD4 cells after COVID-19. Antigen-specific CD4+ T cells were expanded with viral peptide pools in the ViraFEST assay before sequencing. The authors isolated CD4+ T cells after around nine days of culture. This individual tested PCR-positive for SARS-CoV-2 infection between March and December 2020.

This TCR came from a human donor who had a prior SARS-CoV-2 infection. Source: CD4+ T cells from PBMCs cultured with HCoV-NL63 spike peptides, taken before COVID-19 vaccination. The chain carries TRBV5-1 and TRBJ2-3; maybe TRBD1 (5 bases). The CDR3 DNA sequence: TGCGCCAGCAGCGGCGGACATCCCTACACAGATACGCAGTATTTT. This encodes CASSGGHPYTDTQYF.